This T cell receptor beta chain was observed in a study of blood T cell repertoires in COVID-19. Germline V gene data show CDR1 as MDHEN and CDR2 as SYDVKM. V lost 2 bases, J lost 10 bases, and 11 bases stayed unmatched. The CDR3 is made up of 16 amino acids. Profiling relied on immunoSEQ multiplex PCR, and the TCRdb table lists in-frame clones only, not all of them. This sample yields about 250,000 clones, of which approximately 85% are seen a single time; less than 8.5% belongs to the top ten. Self-reported history from a screening survey and questionnaire set each donor's cohort. This sequence originates from a woman aged 50 to 60 who had been exposed to COVID-19. The chain carries TRBV28 and TRBJ1-6; TRBD1 matches 7 bases. The specimen sequenced was PBMCs or T cells enriched from blood (not recorded which). The CDR3 reads CASSLRGGRTRSPLHF. The DNA of the CDR3 is TGTGCCAGCAGTTTACGAGGGGGCCGGACGAGGTCACCCCTCCACTTT.